The 22 T cell receptor beta chains below were found in one sample sequenced in a study of CD8 T cells in ankylosing spondylitis. Points from the study as a whole: Characteristic, it appeared, of ankylosing spondylitis blood was a TCR beta motif of eight highly homologous variants.

No antigen has been assigned to these receptors. MiXCR, applied by TCRdb to the 5' RACE reads, yields one record per CDR3 protein. The table shows about 400,000 distinct CDR3 sequences, with under 25% occurring only once. The sequencing sample was made of blood, either unsorted or a sorted T cell fraction (not recorded which). These TCRs come from a male donor with ankylosing spondylitis.

This clonotype turned up a few times. In nucleotides, the CDR3 is TGTGCCAGCAGACCAAGGGGACTAGCGGGAGCCACCGGGGAGCTGTTTTTT. Its translation is CASRPRGLAGATGELFF. The chain uses TRBV7-2 and TRBJ2-2, with 14 bases identical to TRBD2. CDR1 and CDR2 (germline): SGHTA, FQGNSA. Losses at the gene ends were 6 bases for V and 4 bases for J; bases not matched to a gene: 7. The CDR3 sequence is 17 residues long.

This clonotype turned up a few times. J is TRBJ2-1 and V is TRBV24-1; D uncertain. Trimming removed 4 bases from V and 9 bases from J, with 18 bases in between. Germline loops: CDR1 KGHDR, CDR2 SFDVKD. CDR3 size: 15 residues. The DNA of the CDR3 is TGTGCCACCAGTGAATCCCACCAGGTTCGCGGTGAGCAGTTCTTC. Protein sequence: CATSESHQVRGEQFF.

The V call is TRBV6-5, the J call TRBJ1-3, with D perhaps TRBD1 (6 bases). Per the germline V gene, CDR1 is MNHEY and CDR2 is SVGAGI. V lost 5 bases and J lost 5, with 10 bases in between. This CDR3 region has 13 residues. The CDR3 reads CASSNRARNTIYF. In DNA, the CDR3 is TGTGCCAGCAGTAACAGGGCGAGAAACACCATATATTTT.

This chain uses TRBV18 with TRBJ2-3; 8 bases are a match to TRBD2. Trimming at V came to 0 bases and at J to 4 bases, leaving 6 bases not matched to a gene. The germline CDR1 and CDR2 sequences are KGHSH and LQKENI. The CDR3 sequence is 16 residues long. This CDR3 reads CASSPPTGGHPDTQYF. DNA for the CDR3: TGTGCCAGCTCACCACCGACGGGAGGGCATCCAGATACGCAGTATTTT. Using reference TRBV18 and TRBJ2-3 for the parts outside the CDR3, the full variable domain is NAGVMQNPRHLVRRRGQEARLRCSPMKGHSHVYWYRQLPEEGLKFMVYLQKENIIDESGMPKERFSAEFPKEGPSILRIQQVVRGDSAAYFCASSPPTGGHPDTQYFGPGTRLTVL.

The chain employs TRBV7-9 and TRBJ1-2; TRBD1 matches at 7 bases. In germline, CDR1 is SEHNR, CDR2 FQNEAQ (reference sequence). V shed 5 bases, J shed 7 bases, and the junction held 4 bases outside the gene matches. CDR3 length: 12 residues. The CDR3 DNA sequence: TGTGCCAGCAGCCTTTCAGGGGGTGGCTACACCTTC. It translates to CASSLSGGGYTF.

This chain connects TRBV5-1 to TRBJ1-1; D gene uncertain. This CDR3 is 14 amino acids long. Trimming cost V 3 bases and J 4 bases, with 13 bases left between them. Per the germline V gene, CDR1 is SGHRS and CDR2 is YFSETQ. CDR3: CASSYDGRATEAFF. The CDR3 region has the DNA TGCGCCAGCAGCTACGACGGGAGGGCCACTGAAGCTTTCTTT.

This clonotype was observed a handful of times. The chain couples TRBV27 to TRBJ2-5; 8 bases are a match to TRBD1. The junction had 7 bases not matched to a gene; V was cut back by 6 bases and J by 4 bases. This CDR3 contains 14 residues. Germline V gene sequence: CDR1 MNHEY, CDR2 SMNVEV (reference sequence). The CDR3 DNA sequence: TGTGCCAGCAGCCAGGGGGCTCGGGGAGAGACCCAGTACTTC. This codes for CASSQGARGETQYF.

The CDR3 nucleotides are TGCGCCAGCAGCTTTTACCAGGCGGGCTACAATGAGCAGTTCTTC. Amino acid sequence: CASSFYQAGYNEQFF. This sequence joins TRBV5-1 and TRBJ2-1; TRBD2 might be the D (5 bases). Germline CDR1 reads SGHRS; CDR2 reads YFSETQ. This CDR3 spans 15 amino acids. Trimming cost V 2 bases and J 3 bases, with 12 bases left between them.

The chain combines TRBV6-1 with TRBJ2-5; TRBD2 matches 7 bases. V lost 5 bases and J lost 3; bases outside the gene matches: 9. CDR3 length equals 15 residues. CDR1 and CDR2 (germline): MNHNS, SASEGT. CDR3 DNA sequence: TGTGCCAGCAGTAAGGGCCTAGCGGCTAAAGAGACCCAGTACTTC. The encoded protein is CASSKGLAAKETQYF.

This clonotype was detected ten times or more. In DNA, the CDR3 is TGTGCCACCCGTACAACCCACACGCAGTATTTT. Protein product: CATRTTHTQYF. The chain links TRBV10-3 to TRBJ2-3; D call uncertain. This CDR3 region has 11 residues. Trimming took off 10 bases at V and 9 bases at J, with 14 bases between the two ends. In germline, CDR1 is ENHRY, CDR2 SYGVKD.

V and J are TRBV29-1 and TRBJ2-5; TRBD2 agrees at 7 bases. Unmatched junction bases numbered 6, after V lost 4 bases and J lost 4 bases. The CDR3 is made up of 13 amino acids. Germline V gives CDR1 SQVTM, CDR2 ANQGSEA. CDR3 residues: CSVGSGLGETQYF. The DNA for the CDR3 is TGCAGCGTTGGTAGCGGGCTAGGAGAGACCCAGTACTTC.

This rearrangement joins TRBV11-3 to TRBJ2-1, with 8 bases fitting TRBD2. This CDR3 region has 15 residues. J lost 1 base, V lost 5 bases, and 4 bases had no gene match. CDR1 and CDR2 (germline): SGHNT, YENEEA. The CDR3 DNA sequence: TGTGCCAGCAGCGCCGGGAGGGGGTCCTACAATGAGCAGTTCTTC. Amino acids: CASSAGRGSYNEQFF. Combining the CDR3 with reference TRBV11-3 and TRBJ2-1 gives the whole variable domain EAGVVQSPRYKIIEKKQPVAFWCNPISGHNTLYWYLQNLGQGPELLIRYENEEAVDDSQLPKDRFSAERLKGVDSTLKIQPAELGDSAVYLCASSAGRGSYNEQFFGPGTRLTVL.

The chain carries TRBV12-3 or TRBV12-4 and TRBJ1-1, with a tentative D call TRBD1 (5 bases). The CDR3 length is 14 residues. Between the trimmed V and J ends, which lost 5 bases and 0 bases, there was a span of 10 bases. In nucleotides, the CDR3 is TGTGCCAGCAGTCCGGGGGGAGTGAACACTGAAGCTTTCTTT. Protein: CASSPGGVNTEAFF.

The rearrangement uses TRBV11-1 and TRBJ1-4; D possibly corresponds to TRBD1 (6 bases). V lost 3 bases and J 0 bases, leaving 17 bases between the germline ends. CDR1 and CDR2 from the germline V gene are SGHAT and FQDESV (reference sequence). This CDR3 has 18 residues. The CDR3 is CASSFSQGALATNEKLFF. The CDR3, as DNA: TGTGCCAGCAGCTTCTCACAGGGCGCCCTTGCAACTAATGAAAAACTGTTTTTT.

This clonotype came up a few times. The chain couples TRBV4-2 to TRBJ2-4; D possibly corresponds to TRBD2 (6 bases). Between the trimmed V and J ends, which lost 3 bases and 5 bases, there was a span of 11 bases. This CDR3 comprises 14 residues. CDR1 is LGHNA, CDR2 YNFKEQ, per germline. This CDR3 reads CASSQGGNENIQYF. The CDR3, as DNA: TGTGCCAGCAGCCAGGGGGGTAACGAAAACATTCAGTACTTC.

This clonotype was detected many times. The genes are TRBV3-1 and TRBJ1-5, with a possible D match to TRBD1 (6 bases). Germline values: CDR1 LGHDT, CDR2 YNNKEL (reference sequence). Trimming removed 10 bases from V and 7 bases from J, with 11 bases in between. The CDR3 runs to 11 residues. CDR3 in DNA: TGTGCCAAAACAGGGTCCCAGCCCCAGCATTTT. This translates into CAKTGSQPQHF.

Many counts were recorded for this clonotype. The chain combines TRBV10-3 with TRBJ1-2; D is unresolved. V was clipped by 2 bases and J by 5 bases, with 12 bases between them. CDR3 length equals 14 residues. Germline-derived CDR1 and CDR2 are ENHRY and SYGVKD. The chain's CDR3 is CAISETDNYYGYTF. For the CDR3, the DNA is TGTGCCATCAGTGAGACAGACAACTATTATGGCTACACCTTC.

The rearrangement uses TRBV4-1 and TRBJ2-5; D might be TRBD2 (5 bases). Trimming removed 0 bases at V and 9 bases at J, with 17 bases between. Germline lookup yields CDR1 MGHRA and CDR2 YSYEKL. This CDR3 contains 15 residues. The CDR3 region has the DNA TGCGCCAGCAGCCAAGAGCCCCCCGTCGACGGGGCCCAGTACTTC. It yields the protein CASSQEPPVDGAQYF.

The chain links TRBV28 to TRBJ2-1, with no clear D. The CDR3 length is 14 residues. Germline CDR1 is MDHEN and CDR2 is SYDVKM. The V gene lost 1 base and the J gene lost 4 bases, with 8 bases spanning the gap. CDR3 residues: CASSLFPGYNEQFF. The CDR3 DNA reads as TGTGCCAGCAGTTTATTTCCGGGTTACAATGAGCAGTTCTTC.

This clonotype appeared a few times. The chain couples TRBV28 to TRBJ2-5; perhaps TRBD2 as D (6 bases). There are 15 residues in the CDR3. Trimming cost V 1 base and J 0 bases, with 9 bases left between them. Germline CDR1 and CDR2: MDHEN and SYDVKM. The DNA of the CDR3 is TGTGCCAGCAGTTTATTTAGCGGATACCAAGAGACCCAGTACTTC. Translated: CASSLFSGYQETQYF.

This clonotype turned up a few times. V is TRBV5-1 and J is TRBJ1-2; 7 bases are shared with TRBD1. The CDR3 covers 14 residues. J was trimmed by 0 bases and V by 2 bases; bases with no gene match: 1. Germline loops: CDR1 SGHRS, CDR2 YFSETQ. The chain's CDR3 is CASSFGTANYGYTF. CDR3 DNA sequence: TGCGCCAGCAGCTTCGGGACAGCTAACTATGGCTACACCTTC.

The chain employs TRBV5-1 and TRBJ1-2, with unresolved D. The germline V gene encodes CDR1 SGHRS and CDR2 YFSETQ. V lost 0 bases and J lost 12, with 15 bases in between. The CDR3 spans 13 residues. The chain's CDR3 is CASSLAGFFINTF. CDR3 sequence (DNA): TGCGCCAGCAGCTTGGCCGGATTCTTTATTAACACCTTC.